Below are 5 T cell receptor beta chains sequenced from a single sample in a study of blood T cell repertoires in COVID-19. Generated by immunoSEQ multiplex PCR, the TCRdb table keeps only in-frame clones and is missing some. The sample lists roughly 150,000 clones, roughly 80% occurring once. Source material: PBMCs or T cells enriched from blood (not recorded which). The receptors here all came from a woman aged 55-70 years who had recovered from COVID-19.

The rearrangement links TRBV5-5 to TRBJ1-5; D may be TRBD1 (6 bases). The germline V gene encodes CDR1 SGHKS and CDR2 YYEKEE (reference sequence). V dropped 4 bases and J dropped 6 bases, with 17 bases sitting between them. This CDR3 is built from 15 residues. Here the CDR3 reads CASSLHRDLGQPQHF. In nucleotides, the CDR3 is TGTGCCAGCAGCCTCCACAGGGACCTGGGTCAGCCCCAGCATTTT.

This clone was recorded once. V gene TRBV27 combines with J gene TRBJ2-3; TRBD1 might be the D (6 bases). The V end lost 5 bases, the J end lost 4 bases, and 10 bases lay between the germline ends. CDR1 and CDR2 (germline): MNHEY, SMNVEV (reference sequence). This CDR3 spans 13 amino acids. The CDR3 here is CASSLYRADTQYF. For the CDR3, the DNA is TGTGCCAGCAGTCTGTACAGGGCAGATACGCAGTATTTT.

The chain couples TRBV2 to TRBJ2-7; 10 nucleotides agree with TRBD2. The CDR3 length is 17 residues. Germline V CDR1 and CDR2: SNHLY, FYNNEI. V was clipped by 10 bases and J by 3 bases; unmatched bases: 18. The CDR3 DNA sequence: TGTGCCAACCGAGGACCTCTAGCGGGGGAACTGATCTACGAGCAGTACTTC. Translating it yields CANRGPLAGELIYEQYF.

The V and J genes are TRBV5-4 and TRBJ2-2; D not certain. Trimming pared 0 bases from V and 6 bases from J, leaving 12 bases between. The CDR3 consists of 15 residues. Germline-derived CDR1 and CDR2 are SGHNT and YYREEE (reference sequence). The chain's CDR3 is CASSLARVAAGELFF. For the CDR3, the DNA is TGTGCCAGCAGCTTGGCTCGGGTGGCTGCCGGGGAGCTGTTTTTT.

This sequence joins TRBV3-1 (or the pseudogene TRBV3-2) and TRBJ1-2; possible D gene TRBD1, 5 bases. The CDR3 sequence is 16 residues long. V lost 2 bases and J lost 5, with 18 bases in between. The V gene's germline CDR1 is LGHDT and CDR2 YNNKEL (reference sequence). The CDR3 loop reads CASSQLLDAGPYGYTF. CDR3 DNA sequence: TGTGCCAGCAGCCAACTGCTTGATGCGGGGCCTTATGGCTACACCTTC.